Many counts were recorded for the clone carrying this T cell receptor beta chain. Its antigen is unidentified. These data are taken from a study of CD8 T cells in ankylosing spondylitis. Study results and caveats: Matched ankylosing spondylitis synovial fluid reportedly showed significant enrichment of disease-linked clones. About 8 highly homologous variants made up a TCR beta motif, and this motif appeared characteristic of ankylosing spondylitis blood. Peripheral blood held disease-linked clones only at relatively low frequency, and these were CD8+. There were earlier reports of some motif variants in reactive arthritis synovial fluid and blood.

In making TCR beta libraries, quantitative 5'-RACE with molecular barcodes was used. Each CDR3 protein is one row after TCRdb ran MiXCR on the 5' RACE reads. Among about 540,000 distinct CDR3 sequences listed, approximately 12% were seen once. The sequenced material came from blood, either unsorted or a sorted T cell fraction (not recorded which). This receptor was obtained from a male donor with ankylosing spondylitis.

CDR3 nucleotide sequence: TGCGCCAGTTTTCCTAGCAGCTCCTACAATGAGCAGTTCTTC. Protein sequence: CASFPSSSYNEQFF. The chain recombines TRBV5-1 with TRBJ2-1; D might be TRBD2 (5 bases). Germline V gene lookup returns CDR1 SGHRS and CDR2 YFSETQ. The CDR3 totals 14 residues. The V end lost 8 bases, the J end lost 0 bases, and 12 bases lay between the germline ends.